Sequencing of this T cell receptor beta chain was carried out in a study of OX40 agonist ivuxolimab in advanced cancers. This clone was picked up a small number of times. Germline loops: CDR1 SGHRS, CDR2 YFSETQ. The CDR3 runs 15 residues. V lost 2 bases to trimming and J lost 2 bases; unmatched junction nucleotides: 2. The assay was immunoSEQ multiplex PCR, and TCRdb's table has in-frame clones only and misses some. The table has 50,000 or so clones, 70% to 90% seen once. This sample comprised CD4+ or CD8+ T cells sorted from blood, obtained in a trial of the OX40 agonist ivuxolimab. This receptor was obtained from an adult with an advanced solid tumor such as melanoma, head and neck, liver or kidney cancer. The chain couples TRBV5-1 to TRBJ1-5, with 9 bases aligning to TRBD1. The CDR3 DNA follows: TGCGCCAGCAGCTTACAGGGGGCTGGCAATCAGCCCCAGCATTTT. Its translation: CASSLQGAGNQPQHF. The full variable domain, rest sourced from reference TRBV5-1 and TRBJ1-5, is KAGVTQTPRYLIKTRGQQVTLSCSPISGHRSVSWYQQTPGQGLQFLFEYFSETQRNKGNFPGRFSGRQFSNSRSEMNVSTLELGDSALYLCASSLQGAGNQPQHFGDGTRLSIL.